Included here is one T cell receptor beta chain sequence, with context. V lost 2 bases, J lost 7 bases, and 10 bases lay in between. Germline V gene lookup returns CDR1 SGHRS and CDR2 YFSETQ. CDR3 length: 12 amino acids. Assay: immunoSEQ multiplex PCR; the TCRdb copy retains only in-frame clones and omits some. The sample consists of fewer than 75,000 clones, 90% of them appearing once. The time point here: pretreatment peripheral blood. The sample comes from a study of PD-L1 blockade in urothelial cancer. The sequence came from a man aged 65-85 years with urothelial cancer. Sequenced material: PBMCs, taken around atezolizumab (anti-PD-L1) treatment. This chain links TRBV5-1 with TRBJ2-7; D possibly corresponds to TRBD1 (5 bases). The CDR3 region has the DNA TGCGCCAGCAGCTTACCAGGGATAGAGCAGTACTTC. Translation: CASSLPGIEQYF.